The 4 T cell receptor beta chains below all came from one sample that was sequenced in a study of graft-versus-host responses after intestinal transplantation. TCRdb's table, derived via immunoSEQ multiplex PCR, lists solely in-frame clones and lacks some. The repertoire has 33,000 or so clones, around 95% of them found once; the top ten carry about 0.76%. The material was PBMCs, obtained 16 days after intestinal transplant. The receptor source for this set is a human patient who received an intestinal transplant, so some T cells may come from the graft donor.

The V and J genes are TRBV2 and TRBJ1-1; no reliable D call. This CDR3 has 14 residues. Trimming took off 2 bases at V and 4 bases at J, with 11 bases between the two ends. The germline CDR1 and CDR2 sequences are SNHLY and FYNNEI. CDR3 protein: CASSEYPGITEAFF. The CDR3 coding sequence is TGTGCCAGCAGTGAATATCCGGGTATCACTGAAGCTTTCTTT.

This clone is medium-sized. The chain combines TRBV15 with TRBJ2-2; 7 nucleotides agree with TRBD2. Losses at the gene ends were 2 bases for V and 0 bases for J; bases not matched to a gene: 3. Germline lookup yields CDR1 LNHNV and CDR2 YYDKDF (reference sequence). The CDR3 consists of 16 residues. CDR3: CATSRRGLSNTGELFF. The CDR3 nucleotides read TGTGCCACCAGCAGAAGGGGACTATCGAACACCGGGGAGCTGTTTTTT.

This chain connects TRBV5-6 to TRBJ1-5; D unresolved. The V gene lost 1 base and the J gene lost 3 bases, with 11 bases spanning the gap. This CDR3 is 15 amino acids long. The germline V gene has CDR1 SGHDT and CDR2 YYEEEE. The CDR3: CASSLKGSYNQPQHF. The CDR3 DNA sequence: TGTGCCAGCAGCTTGAAGGGATCTTACAATCAGCCCCAGCATTTT.

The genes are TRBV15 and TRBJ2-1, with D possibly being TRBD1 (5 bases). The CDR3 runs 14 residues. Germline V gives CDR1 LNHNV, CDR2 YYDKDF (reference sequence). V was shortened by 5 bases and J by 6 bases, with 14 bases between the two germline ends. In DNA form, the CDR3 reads TGTGCCACCAGCGGAGCTTTAGGGGTCAATGAGCAGTTCTTC. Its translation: CATSGALGVNEQFF.